The clone carrying this T cell receptor beta chain appeared once. Sequenced by immunoSEQ multiplex PCR; TCRdb stores in-frame clones only, minus some. The sample holds tens of thousands of clones, approximately 90% seen once. The record originates from a study of OX40 agonist ivuxolimab in advanced cancers. V was clipped by 4 bases and J by 3 bases, with 19 bases between them. The length of the CDR3 is 16 residues. Germline loops: CDR1 PRHDT, CDR2 FYEKMQ (reference sequence). The chain is built from TRBV13 and TRBJ2-7; maybe TRBD1 (6 bases). The sequenced sample was CD4+ or CD8+ T cells sorted from blood, obtained in a trial of the OX40 agonist ivuxolimab. The receptor was derived from an adult with an advanced solid tumor such as melanoma, head and neck, liver or kidney cancer. CDR3 in amino acids: CASSSPDRRGRYEQYF. DNA for the CDR3: TGTGCCAGCAGCTCCCCTGACCGCAGGGGACGCTACGAGCAGTACTTC.